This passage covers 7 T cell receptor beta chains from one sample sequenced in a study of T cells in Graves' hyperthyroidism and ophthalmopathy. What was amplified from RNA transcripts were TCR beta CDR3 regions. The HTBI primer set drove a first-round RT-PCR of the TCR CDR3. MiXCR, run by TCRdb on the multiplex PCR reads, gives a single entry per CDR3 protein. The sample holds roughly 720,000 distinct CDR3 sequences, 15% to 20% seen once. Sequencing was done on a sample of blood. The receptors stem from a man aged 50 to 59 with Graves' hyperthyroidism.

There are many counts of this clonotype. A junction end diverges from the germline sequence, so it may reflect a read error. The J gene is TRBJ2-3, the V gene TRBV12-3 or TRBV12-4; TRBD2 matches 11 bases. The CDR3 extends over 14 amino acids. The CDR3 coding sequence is TGTGCCAGCAGCTTAGCGGGAGGGGCAGATACGCAGTATTTT. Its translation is CASSLAGGADTQYF.

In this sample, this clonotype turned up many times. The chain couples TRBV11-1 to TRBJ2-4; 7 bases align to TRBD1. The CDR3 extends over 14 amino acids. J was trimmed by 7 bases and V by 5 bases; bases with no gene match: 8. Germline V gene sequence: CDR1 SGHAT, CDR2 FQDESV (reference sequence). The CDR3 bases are TGTGCCAGCAGCAACAGGGGTCGTGGGAACATTCAGTACTTC. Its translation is CASSNRGRGNIQYF.

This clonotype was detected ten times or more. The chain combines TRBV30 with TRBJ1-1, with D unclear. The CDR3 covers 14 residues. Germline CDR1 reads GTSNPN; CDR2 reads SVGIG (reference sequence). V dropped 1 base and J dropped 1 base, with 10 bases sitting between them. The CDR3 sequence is CAWSGPGGNTEAFF. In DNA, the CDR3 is TGTGCCTGGAGTGGTCCCGGTGGGAACACTGAAGCTTTCTTT.

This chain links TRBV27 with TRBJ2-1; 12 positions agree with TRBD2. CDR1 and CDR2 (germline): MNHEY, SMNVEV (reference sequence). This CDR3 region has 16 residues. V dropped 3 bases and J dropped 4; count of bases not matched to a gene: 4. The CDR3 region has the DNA TGTGCCAGCAGTTTGTGGACTAGCGGGGAATACAATGAGCAGTTCTTC. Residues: CASSLWTSGEYNEQFF.

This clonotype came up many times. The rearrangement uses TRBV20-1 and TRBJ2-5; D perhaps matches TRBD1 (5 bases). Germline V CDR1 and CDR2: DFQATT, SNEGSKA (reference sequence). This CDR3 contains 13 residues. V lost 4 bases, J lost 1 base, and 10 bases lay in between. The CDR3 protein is CSATRGIQETQYF. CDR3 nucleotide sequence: TGCAGTGCTACAAGGGGAATCCAAGAGACCCAGTACTTC.

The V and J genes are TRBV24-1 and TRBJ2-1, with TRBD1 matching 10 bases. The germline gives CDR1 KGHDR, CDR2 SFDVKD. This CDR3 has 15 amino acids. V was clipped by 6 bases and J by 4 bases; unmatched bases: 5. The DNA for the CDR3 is TGTGCCACCAGTTACGACAGGGGGCGGTACAATGAGCAGTTCTTC. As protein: CATSYDRGRYNEQFF.

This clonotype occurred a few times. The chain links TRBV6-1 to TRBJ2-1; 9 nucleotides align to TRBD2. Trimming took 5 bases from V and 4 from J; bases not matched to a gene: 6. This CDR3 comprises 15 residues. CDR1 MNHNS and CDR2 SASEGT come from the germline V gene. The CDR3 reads CASSYSSGGYNEQFF. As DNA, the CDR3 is TGTGCCAGCAGTTACTCCAGCGGGGGGTACAATGAGCAGTTCTTC.